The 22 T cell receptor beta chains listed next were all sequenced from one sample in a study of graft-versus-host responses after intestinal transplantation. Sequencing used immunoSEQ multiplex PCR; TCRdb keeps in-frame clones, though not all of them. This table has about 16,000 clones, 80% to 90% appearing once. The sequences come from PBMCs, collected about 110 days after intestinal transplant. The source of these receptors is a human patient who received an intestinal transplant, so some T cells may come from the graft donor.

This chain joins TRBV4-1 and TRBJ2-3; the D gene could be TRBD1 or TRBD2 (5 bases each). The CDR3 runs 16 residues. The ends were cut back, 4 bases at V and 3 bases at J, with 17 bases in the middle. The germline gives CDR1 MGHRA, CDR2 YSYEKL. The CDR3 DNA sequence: TGCGCCAGCAGCCCGGCACTAGGGGCTTGGACAGATACGCAGTATTTT. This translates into CASSPALGAWTDTQYF.

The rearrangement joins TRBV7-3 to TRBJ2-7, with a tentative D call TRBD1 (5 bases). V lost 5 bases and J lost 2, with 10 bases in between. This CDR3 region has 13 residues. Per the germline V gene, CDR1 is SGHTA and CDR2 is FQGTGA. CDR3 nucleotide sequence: TGTGCCAGCAGCGCCAGGGCAGCCTACGAGCAGTACTTC. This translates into CASSARAAYEQYF.

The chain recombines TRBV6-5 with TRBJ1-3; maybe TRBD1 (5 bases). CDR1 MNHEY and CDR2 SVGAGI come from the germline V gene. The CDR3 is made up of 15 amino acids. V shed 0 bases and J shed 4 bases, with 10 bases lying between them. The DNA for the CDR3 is TGTGCCAGCAGTTACTCGGGGACGGTCGGAAACACCATATATTTT. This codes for CASSYSGTVGNTIYF.

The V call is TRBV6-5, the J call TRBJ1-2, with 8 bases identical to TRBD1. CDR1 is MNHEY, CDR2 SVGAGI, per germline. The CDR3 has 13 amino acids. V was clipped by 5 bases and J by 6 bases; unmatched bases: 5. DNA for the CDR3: TGTGCCAGCAGTGAGGACAGGGCGGATGGCTACACCTTC. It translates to CASSEDRADGYTF.

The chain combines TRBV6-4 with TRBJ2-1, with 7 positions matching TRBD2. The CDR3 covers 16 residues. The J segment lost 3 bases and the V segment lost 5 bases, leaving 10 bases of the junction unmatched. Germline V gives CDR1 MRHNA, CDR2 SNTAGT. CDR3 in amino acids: CASSPGSSGDYNEQFF. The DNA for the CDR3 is TGTGCCAGCAGTCCGGGGTCTAGCGGAGACTACAATGAGCAGTTCTTC.

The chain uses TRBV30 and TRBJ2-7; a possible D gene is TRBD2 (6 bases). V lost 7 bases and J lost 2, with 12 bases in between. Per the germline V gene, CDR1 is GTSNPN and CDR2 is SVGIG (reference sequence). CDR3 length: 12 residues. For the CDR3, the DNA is TGTGCCTCGACTAGGAGCCCCTACGAGCAGTACTTC. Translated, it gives CASTRSPYEQYF.

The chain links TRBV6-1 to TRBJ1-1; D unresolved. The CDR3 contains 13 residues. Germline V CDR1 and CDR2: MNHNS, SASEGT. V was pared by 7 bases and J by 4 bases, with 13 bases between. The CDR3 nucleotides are TGTGCCAGCACCTCAAAAGGCCTCACTGAAGCTTTCTTT. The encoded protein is CASTSKGLTEAFF.

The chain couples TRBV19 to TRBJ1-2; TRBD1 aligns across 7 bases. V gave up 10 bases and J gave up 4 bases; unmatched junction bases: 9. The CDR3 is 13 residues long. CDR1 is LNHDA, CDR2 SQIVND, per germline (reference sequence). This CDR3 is CATAETGSYGYTF. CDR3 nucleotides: TGTGCCACCGCGGAGACAGGGAGCTATGGCTACACCTTC.

The DNA for the CDR3 is TGTGCCAGCAGGGACAGTCGCAATCAGCCCCAGCATTTT. Protein product: CASRDSRNQPQHF. The chain combines TRBV6-5 with TRBJ1-5; D perhaps matches TRBD1 (6 bases). This CDR3 region has 13 residues. Germline V gives CDR1 MNHEY, CDR2 SVGAGI. The V and J ends lost 6 bases and 2 bases respectively, with 8 bases between them.

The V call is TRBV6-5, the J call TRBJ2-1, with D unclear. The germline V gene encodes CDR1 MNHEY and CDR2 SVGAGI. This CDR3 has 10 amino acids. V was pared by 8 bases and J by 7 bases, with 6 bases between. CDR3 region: CASGVNEQFF. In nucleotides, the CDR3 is TGTGCCAGCGGGGTGAATGAGCAGTTCTTC.

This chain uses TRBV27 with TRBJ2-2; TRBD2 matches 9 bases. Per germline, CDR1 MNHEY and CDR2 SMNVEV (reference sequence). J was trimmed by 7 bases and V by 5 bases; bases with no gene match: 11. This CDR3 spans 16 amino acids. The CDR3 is CASSIAGDWVGGELFF. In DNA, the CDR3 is TGTGCCAGCAGTATAGCGGGAGATTGGGTGGGCGGGGAGCTGTTTTTT.

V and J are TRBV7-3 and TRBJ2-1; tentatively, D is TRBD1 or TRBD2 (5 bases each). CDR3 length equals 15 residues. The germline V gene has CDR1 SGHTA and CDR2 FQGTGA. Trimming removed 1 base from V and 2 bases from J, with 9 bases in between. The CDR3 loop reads CASSLRQGAYNEQFF. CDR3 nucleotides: TGTGCCAGCAGCTTAAGGCAGGGAGCCTACAATGAGCAGTTCTTC.

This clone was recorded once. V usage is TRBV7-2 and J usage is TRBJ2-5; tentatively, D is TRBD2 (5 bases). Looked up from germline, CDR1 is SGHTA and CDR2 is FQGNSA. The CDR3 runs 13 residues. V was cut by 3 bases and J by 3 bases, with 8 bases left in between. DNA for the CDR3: TGTGCCAGCAGCTTTTTGAGGGAAGAGACCCAGTACTTC. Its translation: CASSFLREETQYF.

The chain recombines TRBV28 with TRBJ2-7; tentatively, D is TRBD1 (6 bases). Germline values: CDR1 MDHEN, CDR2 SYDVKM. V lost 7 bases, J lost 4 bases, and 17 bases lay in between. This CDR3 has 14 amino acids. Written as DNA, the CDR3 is TGTGCCAGCACTGTCTTGGGGGCCTCGTACGAGCAGTACTTC. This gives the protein CASTVLGASYEQYF.

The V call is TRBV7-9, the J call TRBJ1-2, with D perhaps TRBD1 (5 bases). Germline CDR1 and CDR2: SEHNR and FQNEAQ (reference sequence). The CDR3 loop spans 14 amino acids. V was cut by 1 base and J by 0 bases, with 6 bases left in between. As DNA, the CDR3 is TGTGCCAGCAGCTTAGGCAGGGCTAACTATGGCTACACCTTC. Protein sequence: CASSLGRANYGYTF.

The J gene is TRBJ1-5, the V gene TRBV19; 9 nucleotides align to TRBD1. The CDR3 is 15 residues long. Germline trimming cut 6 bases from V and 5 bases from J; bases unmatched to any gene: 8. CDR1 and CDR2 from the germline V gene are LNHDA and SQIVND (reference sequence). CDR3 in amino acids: CASRIDRGEYQPQHF. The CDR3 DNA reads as TGTGCCAGTAGGATCGACAGGGGGGAATATCAGCCCCAGCATTTT.

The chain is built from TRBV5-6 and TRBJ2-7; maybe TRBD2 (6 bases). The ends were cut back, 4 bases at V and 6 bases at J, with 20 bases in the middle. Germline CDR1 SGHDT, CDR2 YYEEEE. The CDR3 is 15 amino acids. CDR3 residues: CASSTYLANGSEQYF. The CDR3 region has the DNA TGTGCCAGCAGCACTTACTTGGCAAACGGGAGCGAGCAGTACTTC. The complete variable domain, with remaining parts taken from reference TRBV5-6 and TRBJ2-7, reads DAGVTQSPTHLIKTRGQQVTLRCSPKSGHDTVSWYQQALGQGPQFIFQYYEEEERQRGNFPDRFSGHQFPNYSSELNVNALLLGDSALYLCASSTYLANGSEQYFGPGTRLTVT.

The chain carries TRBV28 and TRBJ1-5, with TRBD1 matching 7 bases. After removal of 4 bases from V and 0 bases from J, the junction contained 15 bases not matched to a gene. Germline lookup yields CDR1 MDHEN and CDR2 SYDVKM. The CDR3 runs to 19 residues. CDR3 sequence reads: CASSSPIRTGGYSNQPQHF. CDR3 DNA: TGTGCCAGCAGTTCCCCGATAAGGACAGGCGGCTATAGCAATCAGCCCCAGCATTTT.

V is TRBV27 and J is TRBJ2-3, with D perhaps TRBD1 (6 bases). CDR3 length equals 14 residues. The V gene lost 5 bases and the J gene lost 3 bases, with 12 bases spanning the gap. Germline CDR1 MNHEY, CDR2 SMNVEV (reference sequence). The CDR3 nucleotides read TGTGCCAGCAGTGCATGGACAGATACAGATACGCAGTATTTT. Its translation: CASSAWTDTDTQYF.

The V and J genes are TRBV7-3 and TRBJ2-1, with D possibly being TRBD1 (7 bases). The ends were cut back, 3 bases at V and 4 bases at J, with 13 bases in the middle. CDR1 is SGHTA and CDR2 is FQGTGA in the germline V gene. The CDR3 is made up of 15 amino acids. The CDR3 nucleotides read TGTGCCAGCAGCTTTGGAGGGGGCGCATACAATGAGCAGTTCTTC. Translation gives CASSFGGGAYNEQFF.

The CDR3 DNA reads TGTGCCAGCAGCTTCGGGGCGGGATCGGCACCGCGGATCAATGAGCAGTTCTTC. Translated: CASSFGAGSAPRINEQFF. This sequence joins TRBV5-8 and TRBJ2-1; tentatively, D is TRBD2 (6 bases). Germline loops: CDR1 SGHTS, CDR2 YDEGEE. The CDR3 covers 18 residues. V lost 2 bases and J lost 6, with 24 bases in between.

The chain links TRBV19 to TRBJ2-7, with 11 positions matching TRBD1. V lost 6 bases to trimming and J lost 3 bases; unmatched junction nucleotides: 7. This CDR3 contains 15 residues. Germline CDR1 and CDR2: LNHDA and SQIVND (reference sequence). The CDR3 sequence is CASRVTGTGGYEQYF. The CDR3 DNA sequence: TGTGCCAGTAGGGTCACCGGGACAGGGGGCTACGAGCAGTACTTC.